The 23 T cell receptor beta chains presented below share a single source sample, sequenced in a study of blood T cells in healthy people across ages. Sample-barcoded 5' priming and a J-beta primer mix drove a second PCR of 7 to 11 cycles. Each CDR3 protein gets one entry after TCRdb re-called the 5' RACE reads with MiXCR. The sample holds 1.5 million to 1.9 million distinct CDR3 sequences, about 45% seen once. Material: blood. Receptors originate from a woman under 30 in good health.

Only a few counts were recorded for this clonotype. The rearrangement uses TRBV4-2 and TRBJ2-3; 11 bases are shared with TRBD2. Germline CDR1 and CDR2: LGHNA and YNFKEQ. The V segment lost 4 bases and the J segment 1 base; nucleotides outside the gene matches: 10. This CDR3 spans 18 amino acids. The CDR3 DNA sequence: TGTGCCAGCAGCCTTTTGATAGCGGGAGGGCCGGGCACAGATACGCAGTATTTT. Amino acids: CASSLLIAGGPGTDTQYF.

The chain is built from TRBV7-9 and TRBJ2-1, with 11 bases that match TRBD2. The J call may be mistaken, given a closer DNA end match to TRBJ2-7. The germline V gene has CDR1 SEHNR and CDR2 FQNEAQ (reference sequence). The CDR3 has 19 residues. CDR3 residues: CASSSGLAGVGSSHNEQYF. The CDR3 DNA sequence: TGTGCCAGCAGCTCAGGACTAGCGGGTGTAGGCAGCTCCCACAATGAGCAGTACTTC.

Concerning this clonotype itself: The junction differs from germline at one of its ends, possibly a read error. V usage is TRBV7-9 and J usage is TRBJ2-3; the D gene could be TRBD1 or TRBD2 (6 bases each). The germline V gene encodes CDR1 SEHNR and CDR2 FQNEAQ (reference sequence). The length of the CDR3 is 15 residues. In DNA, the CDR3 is TGTGCCAGCAGCCAGACGAACGGGGGCACGGATACGCAGTATTTT. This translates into CASSQTNGGTDTQYF. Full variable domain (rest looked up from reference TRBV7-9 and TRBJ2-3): DTGVSQNPRHKITKRGQNVTFRCDPISEHNRLYWYRQTLGQGPEFLTYFQNEAQLEKSRLLSDRFSAERPKGSFSTLEIQRTEQGDSAMYLCASSQTNGGTDTQYFGPGTRLTVL.

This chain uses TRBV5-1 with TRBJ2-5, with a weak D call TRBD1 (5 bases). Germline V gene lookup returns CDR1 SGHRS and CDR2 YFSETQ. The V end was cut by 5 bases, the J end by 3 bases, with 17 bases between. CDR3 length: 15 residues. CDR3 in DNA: TGCGCCAGCAGTTCCAGCCCCCAGGGTAAAGAGACCCAGTACTTC. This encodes CASSSSPQGKETQYF.

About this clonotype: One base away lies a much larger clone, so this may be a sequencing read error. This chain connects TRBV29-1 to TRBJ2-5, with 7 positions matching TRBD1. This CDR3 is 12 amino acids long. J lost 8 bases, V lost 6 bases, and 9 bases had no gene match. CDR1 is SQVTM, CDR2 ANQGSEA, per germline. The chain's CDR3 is CSVSGGHDTQYF. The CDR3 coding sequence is TGCAGCGTCTCAGGGGGACACGACACCCAGTACTTC. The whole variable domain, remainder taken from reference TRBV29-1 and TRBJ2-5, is SAVISQKPSRDICQRGTSLTIQCQVDSQVTMMFWYRQQPGQSLTLIATANQGSEATYESGFVIDKFPISRPNLTFSTLTVSNMSPEDSSIYLCSVSGGHDTQYFGPGTRLLVL.

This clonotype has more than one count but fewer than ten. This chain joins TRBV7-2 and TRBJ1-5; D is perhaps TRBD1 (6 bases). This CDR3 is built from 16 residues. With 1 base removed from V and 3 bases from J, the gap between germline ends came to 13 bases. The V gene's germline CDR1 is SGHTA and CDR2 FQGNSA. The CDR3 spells CASSLGGQGYNQPQHF. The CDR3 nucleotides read TGTGCCAGCAGCTTAGGGGGGCAGGGTTACAATCAGCCCCAGCATTTT.

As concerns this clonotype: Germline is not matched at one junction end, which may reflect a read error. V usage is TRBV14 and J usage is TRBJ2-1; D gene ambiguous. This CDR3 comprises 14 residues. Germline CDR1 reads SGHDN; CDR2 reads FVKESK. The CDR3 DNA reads TGTGCCGGCAGCCAACGGTGGCAGCACAATGAGCAGTTCTTC. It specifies CAGSQRWQHNEQFF.

The CDR3 nucleotides read TGTGCCAGCAGTCATAGGGGGGAGGACTATGGCTACACCTTC. Residues: CASSHRGEDYGYTF. V gene TRBV3-1 combines with J gene TRBJ1-2, with TRBD1 as a possible D gene (6 bases). V lost 6 bases, J lost 3 bases, and 14 bases lay in between. The CDR3 has 14 amino acids. The germline V gene encodes CDR1 LGHDT and CDR2 YNNKEL (reference sequence).

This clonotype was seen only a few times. CDR3 protein: CAIRPQGEESPLHF. CDR3 nucleotide sequence: TGTGCCATCAGGCCACAGGGGGAAGAGTCACCCCTCCACTTT. This chain joins TRBV10-3 and TRBJ1-6, with 8 bases lining up with TRBD1. The length of the CDR3 is 14 residues. J was trimmed by 10 bases and V by 6 bases; bases with no gene match: 8. Germline V gene sequence: CDR1 ENHRY, CDR2 SYGVKD.

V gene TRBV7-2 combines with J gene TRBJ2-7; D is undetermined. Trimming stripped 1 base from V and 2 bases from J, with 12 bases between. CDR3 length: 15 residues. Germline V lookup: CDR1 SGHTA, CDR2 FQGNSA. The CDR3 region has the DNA TGTGCCAGCAGCTTAGTCAGGTTGAGAACCTACGAGCAGTACTTC. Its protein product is CASSLVRLRTYEQYF. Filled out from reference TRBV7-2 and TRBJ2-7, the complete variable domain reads GAGVSQSPSNKVTEKGKDVELRCDPISGHTALYWYRQSLGQGLEFLIYFQGNSAPDKSGLPSDRFSAERTGGSVSTLTIQRTQQEDSAVYLCASSLVRLRTYEQYFGPGTRLTVT.

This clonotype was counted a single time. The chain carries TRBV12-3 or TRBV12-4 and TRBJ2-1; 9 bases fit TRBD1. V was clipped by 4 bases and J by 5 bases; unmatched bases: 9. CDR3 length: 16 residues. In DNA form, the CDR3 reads TGTGCCAGCAGTTCGGGATGTGGGACAGGGAACAATGAGCAGTTCTTC. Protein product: CASSSGCGTGNNEQFF.

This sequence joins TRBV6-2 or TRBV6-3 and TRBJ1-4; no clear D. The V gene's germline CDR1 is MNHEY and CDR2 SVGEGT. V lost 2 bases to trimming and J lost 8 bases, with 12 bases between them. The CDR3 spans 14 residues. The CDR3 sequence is CASSYPHVEEKLFF. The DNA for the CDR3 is TGTGCCAGCAGTTACCCCCACGTGGAAGAAAAACTGTTTTTT.

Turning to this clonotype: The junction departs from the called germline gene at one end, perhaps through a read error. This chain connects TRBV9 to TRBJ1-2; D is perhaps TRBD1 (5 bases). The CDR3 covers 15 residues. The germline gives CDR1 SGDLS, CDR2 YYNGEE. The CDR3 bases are TGTGTCAGCAGCGTAGGGGACGGCCCAACTGGGGGCTACACCTTC. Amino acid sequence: CVSSVGDGPTGGYTF. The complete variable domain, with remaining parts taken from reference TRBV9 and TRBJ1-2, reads DSGVTQTPKHLITATGQRVTLRCSPRSGDLSVYWYQQSLDQGLQFLIQYYNGEERAKGNILERFSAQQFPDLHSELNLSSLELGDSALYFCVSSVGDGPTGGYTFGSGTRLTVV.

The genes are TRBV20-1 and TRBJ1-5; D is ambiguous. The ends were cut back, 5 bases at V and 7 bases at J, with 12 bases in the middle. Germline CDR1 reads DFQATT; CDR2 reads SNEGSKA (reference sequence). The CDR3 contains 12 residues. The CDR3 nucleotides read TGCAGTGCTGTGAACTGGCCCCAGCCCCAGCATTTT. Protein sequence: CSAVNWPQPQHF.

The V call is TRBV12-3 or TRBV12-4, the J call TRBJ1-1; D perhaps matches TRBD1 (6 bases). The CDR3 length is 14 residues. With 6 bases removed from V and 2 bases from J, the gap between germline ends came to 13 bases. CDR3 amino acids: CASRNRETNTEAFF. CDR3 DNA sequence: TGTGCCAGCAGAAACAGGGAAACAAACACTGAAGCTTTCTTT.

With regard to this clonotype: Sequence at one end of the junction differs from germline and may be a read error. The CDR3 here is CSTRDMLGQLWYNEQFF. CDR3 bases: TGCAGTACTAGGGATATGCTCGGCCAACTCTGGTACAATGAGCAGTTCTTC. V is TRBV20-1 and J is TRBJ2-1; D is perhaps TRBD2 (5 bases). CDR3 size: 17 residues. Germline assignment: CDR1 DFQATT and CDR2 SNEGSKA (reference sequence).

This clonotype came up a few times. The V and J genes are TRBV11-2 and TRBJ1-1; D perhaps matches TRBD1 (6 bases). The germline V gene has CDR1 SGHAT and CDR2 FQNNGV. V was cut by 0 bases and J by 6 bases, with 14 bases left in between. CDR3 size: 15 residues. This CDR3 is CASSLDKVRGPEAFF. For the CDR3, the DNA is TGTGCCAGCAGCTTAGATAAGGTCAGGGGCCCTGAAGCTTTCTTT.

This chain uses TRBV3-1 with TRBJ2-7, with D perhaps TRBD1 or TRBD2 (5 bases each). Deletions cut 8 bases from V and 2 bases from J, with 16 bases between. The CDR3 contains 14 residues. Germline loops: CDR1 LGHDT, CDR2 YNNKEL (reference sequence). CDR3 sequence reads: CASGTSATAYEQYF. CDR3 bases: TGTGCCAGCGGGACCAGCGCGACCGCCTACGAGCAGTACTTC.

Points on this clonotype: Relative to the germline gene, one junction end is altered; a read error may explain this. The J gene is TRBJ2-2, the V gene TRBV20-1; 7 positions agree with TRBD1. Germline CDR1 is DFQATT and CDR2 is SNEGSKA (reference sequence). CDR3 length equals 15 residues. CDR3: CSARRTGANTGELFF. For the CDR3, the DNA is TGCAGCGCTAGACGGACAGGTGCGAACACCGGGGAGCTGTTTTTT.

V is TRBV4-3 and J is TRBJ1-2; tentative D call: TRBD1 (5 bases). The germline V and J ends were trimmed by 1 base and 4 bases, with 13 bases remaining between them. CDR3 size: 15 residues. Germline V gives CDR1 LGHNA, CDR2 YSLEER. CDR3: CASSQVQGAPYGYTF. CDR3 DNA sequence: TGCGCCAGCAGCCAAGTTCAAGGGGCGCCCTATGGCTACACCTTC.

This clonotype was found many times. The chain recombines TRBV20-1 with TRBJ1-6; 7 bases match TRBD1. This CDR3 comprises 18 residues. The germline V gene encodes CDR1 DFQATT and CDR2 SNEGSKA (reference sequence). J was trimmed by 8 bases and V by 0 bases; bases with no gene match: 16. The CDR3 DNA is TGCAGTGCTAGAGATCAAAGTCACGTAGGCGGGACAGATTCACCCCTCCACTTT. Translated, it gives CSARDQSHVGGTDSPLHF.

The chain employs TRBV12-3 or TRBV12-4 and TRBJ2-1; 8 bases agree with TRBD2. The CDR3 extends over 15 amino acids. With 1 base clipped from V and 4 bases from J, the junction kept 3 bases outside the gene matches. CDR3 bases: TGTGCCAGCAGTTTAGTAGGACTAGCTTACAATGAGCAGTTCTTC. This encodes CASSLVGLAYNEQFF.

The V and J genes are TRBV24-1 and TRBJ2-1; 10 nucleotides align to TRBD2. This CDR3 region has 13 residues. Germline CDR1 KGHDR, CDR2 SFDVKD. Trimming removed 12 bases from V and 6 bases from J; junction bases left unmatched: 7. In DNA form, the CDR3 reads TGTGCCGTACTAGCGGGAACCTCCAATGAGCAGTTCTTC. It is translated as CAVLAGTSNEQFF.